The rows below give T cell receptor beta chains drawn from one sample of a study of blood T cell repertoires in COVID-19. Some clones are missing from TCRdb's copy, which holds only in-frame ones; the method was immunoSEQ multiplex PCR. Of 55,000 to 75,000 clones listed, around 79% were seen once; the top ten hold roughly a fifth. Sequencing was done on a sample of peripheral blood. The receptors here all came from a man in his fifties or sixties with acute or convalescent COVID-19. CDR3s leave out the opening cysteine and the closing phenylalanine or tryptophan.

v_call cdr3_aa
TRBV11-1 ASSFTEREKLF
TRBV7-9 ASSRPFEETQY
TRBV25-1 ASSDHRGRPDTQY
TRBV19 ASSMGGLENTEAF
TRBV5-4 ASSFGQGNYGYT
TRBV2 AGQLAGGTDTQY
TRBV5-1 ASSLGQSFTDTQY
TRBV19 ASSPPGTSGYNEQF
TRBV5-5 ASSLAQGTDTQY
TRBV25-1 ASSDSDRGFYGYT
TRBV5-1 ASSRLSTIISGRSTDTQY
TRBV2 ASMPLSGSGTDTQY
TRBV30 AWNPGLGGSNEQF
TRBV30 AWSSRALETQY
TRBV3-1/TRBV3-2 ASSQRQGGGETQY
TRBV20-1 SASSDSSGNTIY
TRBV12-3/TRBV12-4 ASSLSGGRGYT